One T cell receptor beta chain is described in this entry. The target antigen is unknown. This sample was taken from a study of STAT3 mutations in large granular lymphocyte leukemia. Study-level results: Every T-LGLL patient had at least one immunodominant TCRbeta clonotype.

Clones were sequenced by immunoSEQ multiplex PCR, and TCRdb holds only the in-frame ones, with some missing. The sample records over 25,000 clones, about 90% being singletons. This CDR3 has 15 amino acids. V was shortened by 0 bases and J by 2 bases, with 10 bases between the two germline ends. The germline CDR1 and CDR2 sequences are KGHSH and LQKENI. This TCR derives from a man aged 60 to 69 with T-cell large granular lymphocyte leukemia. Some clones in this sample may be carry-over from other donors' samples. This rearrangement joins TRBV18 to TRBJ2-5; tentative D call: TRBD1 (5 bases). The sample comprised peripheral blood mononuclear cells. The CDR3 DNA reads as TGTGCCAGCTCACCACCAGGGGCTTATCAAGAGACCCAGTACTTC. Translated: CASSPPGAYQETQYF.